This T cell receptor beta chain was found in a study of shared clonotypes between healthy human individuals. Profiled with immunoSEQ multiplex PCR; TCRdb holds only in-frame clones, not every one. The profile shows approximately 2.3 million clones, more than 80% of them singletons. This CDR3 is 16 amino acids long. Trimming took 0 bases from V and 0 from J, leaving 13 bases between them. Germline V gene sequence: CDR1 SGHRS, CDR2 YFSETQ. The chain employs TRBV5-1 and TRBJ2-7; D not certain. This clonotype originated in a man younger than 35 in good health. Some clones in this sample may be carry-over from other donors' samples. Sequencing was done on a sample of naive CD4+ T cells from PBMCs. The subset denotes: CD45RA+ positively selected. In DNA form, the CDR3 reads TGCGCCAGCAGCTTGGCCTTATCGGGTAGCTCCTACGAGCAGTACTTC. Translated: CASSLALSGSSYEQYF.